This paragraph covers one T cell receptor beta chain sequence. TCR beta chains were sequenced at survey level with immunoSEQ. Generated by immunoSEQ multiplex PCR, the TCRdb table keeps only in-frame clones and is missing some. The sample includes around 54,000 clones, over 90% of them seen just once. Sequenced material: PBMCs. The TCR was taken from a man in his forties with rheumatoid arthritis.

The CDR3 DNA is TGTGCCTGGAGTCGGGGGTCGATCGCTGAAGCTTTCTTT. Its translation: CAWSRGSIAEAFF. The V gene is TRBV30, the J gene TRBJ1-1, with D perhaps TRBD1 (5 bases). The CDR3 has 13 residues. Between the trimmed V and J ends, which lost 2 bases and 6 bases, there was a span of 13 bases. The germline V gene encodes CDR1 GTSNPN and CDR2 SVGIG (reference sequence). Together with reference TRBV30 and TRBJ1-1, the CDR3 gives the full variable domain: SQTIHQWPATLVQPVGSPLSLECTVEGTSNPNLYWYRQAAGRGLQLLFYSVGIGQISSEVPQNLSASRPQDRQFILSSKKLLLSDSGFYLCAWSRGSIAEAFFGQGTRLTVV.